These 30 T cell receptor beta chains share one sample of origin, sequenced in a study of graft-versus-host responses after intestinal transplantation. Assay used: immunoSEQ multiplex PCR; TCRdb lists only in-frame clones, some missing. The sample consists of tens of thousands of clones, 90% to 95% of them appearing once. Which antigens these TCRs recognize remains unknown. The sequenced sample was unstimulated CD8+ T cells sorted from spleen or lymph node cells, obtained before transplant. The source of these receptors is a human donor who was the organ donor for an intestinal transplant.

As concerns this clone: Other DNA sequences in this sample translate to the same CDR3. The chain employs TRBV30 and TRBJ1-1; no clear D gene. Germline V gene data show CDR1 as GTSNPN and CDR2 as SVGIG (reference sequence). The CDR3 loop spans 13 amino acids. Trimming cost V 3 bases and J 4 bases, with 12 bases left between them. CDR3 in DNA: TGTGCCTGGAGCCGGGTGGATGGCACTGAAGCTTTCTTT. This translates into CAWSRVDGTEAFF.

The chain joins TRBV7-2 to TRBJ2-5; 12 bases line up with TRBD1. V was pared by 1 base and J by 5 bases, with 11 bases of the junction left unmatched. The CDR3 covers 18 residues. Germline CDR1 is SGHTA and CDR2 is FQGNSA. CDR3 sequence reads: CASSLGFFRDRGQETQYF. In DNA, the CDR3 is TGTGCCAGCAGCTTAGGTTTTTTTCGGGACAGGGGGCAGGAGACCCAGTACTTC.

J is TRBJ2-3 and V is TRBV9; D gene ambiguous. Trimming cost V 4 bases and J 1 base, with 10 bases left between them. In germline, CDR1 is SGDLS, CDR2 YYNGEE. The length of the CDR3 is 14 residues. The CDR3 nucleotides read TGTGCCAGCAGCCGCCCGGCGGGCACAGATACGCAGTATTTT. Translating gives CASSRPAGTDTQYF.

The chain couples TRBV28 to TRBJ1-5; no reliable D call. The CDR3 runs 12 residues. The germline CDR1 and CDR2 sequences are MDHEN and SYDVKM. Trimming took off 5 bases at V and 4 bases at J, with 6 bases between the two ends. CDR3 nucleotide sequence: TGTGCCAGCAGTGCCGGGAATCAGCCCCAGCATTTT. It specifies CASSAGNQPQHF.

This chain joins TRBV7-2 and TRBJ2-1; D possibly corresponds to TRBD2 (7 bases). Germline CDR1 SGHTA, CDR2 FQGNSA. Trimming stripped 4 bases from V and 0 bases from J, with 16 bases between. The CDR3 spans 17 residues. CDR3 loop: CASSSYVRGASYNEQFF. The CDR3 nucleotides are TGTGCCAGCAGCTCATATGTCCGGGGGGCCTCCTACAATGAGCAGTTCTTC. The full variable domain, in which reference TRBV7-2 and TRBJ2-1 provide the parts outside the CDR3, is GAGVSQSPSNKVTEKGKDVELRCDPISGHTALYWYRQSLGQGLEFLIYFQGNSAPDKSGLPSDRFSAERTGGSVSTLTIQRTQQEDSAVYLCASSSYVRGASYNEQFFGPGTRLTVL.

The CDR3 DNA sequence: TGTGCCAGCAGCTTAAGGGGGACGAATGAAAAACTGTTTTTT. As protein: CASSLRGTNEKLFF. The chain couples TRBV7-9 to TRBJ1-4; D possibly corresponds to TRBD1 (6 bases). The germline CDR1 and CDR2 sequences are SEHNR and FQNEAQ (reference sequence). This CDR3 region has 14 residues. V lost 2 bases and J 5 bases, leaving 9 bases between the germline ends.

V is TRBV5-5 and J is TRBJ2-3, with D perhaps TRBD2 (5 bases). V was shortened by 1 base and J by 4 bases, with 10 bases between the two germline ends. The CDR3 spans 14 residues. Germline-derived CDR1 and CDR2 are SGHKS and YYEKEE (reference sequence). The CDR3 loop is CASSLYVRADTQYF. The CDR3 DNA sequence: TGTGCCAGCAGCTTGTATGTGAGGGCAGATACGCAGTATTTT. Filled out from reference TRBV5-5 and TRBJ2-3, the complete variable domain reads DAGVTQSPTHLIKTRGQQVTLRCSPISGHKSVSWYQQVLGQGPQFIFQYYEKEERGRGNFPDRFSARQFPNYSSELNVNALLLGDSALYLCASSLYVRADTQYFGPGTRLTVL.

This chain uses TRBV28 with TRBJ1-2; 9 bases agree with TRBD1. CDR1 and CDR2 (germline): MDHEN, SYDVKM. The CDR3 runs 15 residues. Germline trimming cut 2 bases from V and 2 bases from J; bases unmatched to any gene: 3. CDR3 nucleotide sequence: TGTGCCAGCAGTTTAATTGACAGGGGGAACTATGGCTACACCTTC. It encodes CASSLIDRGNYGYTF.

The chain links TRBV28 to TRBJ1-5, with TRBD1 as a possible D gene (5 bases). This CDR3 contains 15 residues. The V and J ends lost 10 bases and 0 bases respectively, with 16 bases between them. Germline-derived CDR1 and CDR2 are MDHEN and SYDVKM. The CDR3 spells CAIRDPGYSNQPQHF. In DNA, the CDR3 is TGTGCCATCAGAGACCCAGGGTATAGCAATCAGCCCCAGCATTTT.

The V and J genes are TRBV25-1 and TRBJ1-1, with unresolved D. Between the trimmed V and J ends, which lost 2 bases and 0 bases, there was a span of 4 bases. The CDR3 runs 13 residues. The V gene's germline CDR1 is MGHDK and CDR2 SYGVNS. The CDR3 DNA reads TGTGCCAGCAGTGAACAGGTGAACACTGAAGCTTTCTTT. It codes for CASSEQVNTEAFF.

The chain recombines TRBV28 with TRBJ2-5; TRBD1 agrees at 7 bases. CDR3 length equals 15 residues. With 3 bases clipped from V and 0 bases from J, the junction kept 4 bases outside the gene matches. Germline CDR1 MDHEN, CDR2 SYDVKM. The CDR3 nucleotides are TGTGCCAGCAGTTTTAATCAGGGGGACCAAGAGACCCAGTACTTC. This gives the protein CASSFNQGDQETQYF.

V gene TRBV6-6 combines with J gene TRBJ1-1; D is undetermined. CDR3 length equals 14 residues. Trimming stripped 3 bases from V and 0 bases from J, with 8 bases between. Germline CDR1 and CDR2: MNHNY and SVGAGI (reference sequence). DNA of the CDR3: TGTGCCAGCAGTTATTACAGACTGAACACTGAAGCTTTCTTT. Translated, it gives CASSYYRLNTEAFF.

V and J are TRBV27 and TRBJ1-1; 8 bases fit TRBD1. V shed 2 bases and J 8 bases; nucleotides not matched to a gene: 7. This CDR3 region has 14 residues. From germline, CDR1 is MNHEY and CDR2 SMNVEV (reference sequence). CDR3 protein: CASSLGAGGAEAFF. The CDR3 DNA reads TGTGCCAGCAGTTTAGGAGCAGGGGGCGCGGAAGCTTTCTTT.

This chain links TRBV7-9 with TRBJ2-7; a weak D match, TRBD1 (6 bases). Trimming removed 5 bases at V and 5 bases at J, with 16 bases between. The germline V gene has CDR1 SEHNR and CDR2 FQNEAQ (reference sequence). The CDR3 consists of 14 residues. This chain's CDR3 is CASSTMTGLDEQYF. The CDR3 nucleotides are TGTGCCAGCAGCACTATGACAGGTCTGGACGAGCAGTACTTC.

V gene TRBV4-1 combines with J gene TRBJ2-5, with D perhaps matching TRBD1 or TRBD2 (5 bases each). Deletions cut 0 bases from V and 4 bases from J, with 6 bases between. This CDR3 region has 13 residues. Germline assignment: CDR1 MGHRA and CDR2 YSYEKL. CDR3 protein: CASSQDGGETQYF. CDR3 bases: TGCGCCAGCAGCCAAGATGGGGGAGAGACCCAGTACTTC.

This chain links TRBV4-1 with TRBJ1-1; D is perhaps TRBD1 (6 bases). There are 13 residues in the CDR3. The germline gives CDR1 MGHRA, CDR2 YSYEKL. V was shortened by 8 bases and J by 6 bases, with 16 bases between the two germline ends. The CDR3 region is CASQGPGGAEAFF. The CDR3 nucleotides are TGCGCCAGCCAGGGTCCCGGGGGCGCTGAAGCTTTCTTT.

V gene TRBV11-2 combines with J gene TRBJ2-1; D is unresolved. The CDR3 has 13 amino acids. V lost 5 bases to trimming and J lost 6 bases, with 11 bases between them. CDR1 is SGHAT, CDR2 FQNNGV, per germline. DNA of the CDR3: TGTGCCAGCAGCCTCGGTCCCAGCAATGAGCAGTTCTTC. Translation: CASSLGPSNEQFF.

The chain links TRBV25-1 to TRBJ1-2; tentative D call: TRBD1 (5 bases). Germline CDR1 is MGHDK and CDR2 is SYGVNS. The CDR3 is 14 residues long. V was pared by 3 bases and J by 6 bases, with 14 bases between. The CDR3 DNA reads as TGTGCCAGCAGTGACCCCTATGGGGGTGATGGCTACACCTTC. It translates to CASSDPYGGDGYTF.

This chain connects TRBV4-3 to TRBJ2-7; D perhaps matches TRBD1 (5 bases). The germline V gene has CDR1 LGHNA and CDR2 YSLEER. The CDR3 consists of 15 residues. The V end lost 1 base, the J end lost 3 bases, and 13 bases lay between the germline ends. The CDR3 nucleotides read TGCGCCAGCAGCCAAGTAGAGGCAGGGTTCTACGAGCAGTACTTC. It specifies CASSQVEAGFYEQYF.

The chain combines TRBV13 with TRBJ2-3; the D is unclear. The germline V and J ends were trimmed by 4 bases and 2 bases, with 1 base remaining between them. The CDR3 covers 11 residues. CDR1 and CDR2 (germline): PRHDT, FYEKMQ (reference sequence). The CDR3 sequence: CASSYTDTQYF. The CDR3 nucleotides are TGTGCCAGCAGCTACACAGATACGCAGTATTTT.

The chain is built from TRBV6-5 and TRBJ2-7; weak D call: TRBD2 (5 bases). Germline V gene data show CDR1 as MNHEY and CDR2 as SVGAGI. The CDR3 totals 13 residues. Trimming removed 5 bases at V and 6 bases at J, with 14 bases between. CDR3 residues: CASSEHTRGEQYF. CDR3 DNA sequence: TGTGCCAGCAGTGAACACACCCGGGGCGAGCAGTACTTC.

The chain links TRBV6-1 to TRBJ2-2, with D possibly TRBD1 on 6 matching bases. There are 15 residues in the CDR3. The germline gives CDR1 MNHNS, CDR2 SASEGT. Between the trimmed V and J ends, which lost 6 bases and 4 bases, there was a span of 15 bases. The CDR3 DNA reads TGTGCCAGCAGGGAATACAGGGATGTCACCGGGGAGCTGTTTTTT. Protein product: CASREYRDVTGELFF.

The chain combines TRBV2 with TRBJ2-3; the D call may be TRBD1 or TRBD2 (6 bases each). Germline V gene lookup returns CDR1 SNHLY and CDR2 FYNNEI. Trimming took off 8 bases at V and 5 bases at J, with 14 bases between the two ends. The CDR3 runs to 13 residues. CDR3 in amino acids: CASEGGVKDTQYF. For the CDR3, the DNA is TGTGCCAGCGAGGGGGGAGTTAAAGATACGCAGTATTTT.

The chain uses TRBV6-5 and TRBJ1-6; 7 positions agree with TRBD1. There are 14 residues in the CDR3. Germline trimming cut 0 bases from V and 7 bases from J; bases unmatched to any gene: 0. Looked up from germline, CDR1 is MNHEY and CDR2 is SVGAGI. The CDR3 spells CASSYSTGNSPLHF. The CDR3 coding sequence is TGTGCCAGCAGTTACTCGACAGGGAATTCACCCCTCCACTTT.

Turning to this clone: Other DNA sequences in the sample encode the same CDR3. The V gene is TRBV4-1, the J gene TRBJ2-7; D possibly corresponds to TRBD1 (5 bases). Trimming shortened V by 1 base and J by 1 base, and 8 bases separated the two germline ends. This CDR3 has 14 residues. The germline V gene encodes CDR1 MGHRA and CDR2 YSYEKL. CDR3 sequence reads: CASSQGDSSYEQYF. CDR3 nucleotides: TGCGCCAGCAGCCAAGGAGACAGTTCCTACGAGCAGTACTTC.

The chain has TRBV30 and TRBJ2-7; 9 bases align to TRBD2. The V gene's germline CDR1 is GTSNPN and CDR2 SVGIG (reference sequence). Trimming at V came to 0 bases and at J to 9 bases, leaving 6 bases not matched to a gene. The CDR3 has 13 amino acids. CDR3 in amino acids: CAWSVMASGAQYF. DNA of the CDR3: TGTGCCTGGAGTGTAATGGCTAGCGGGGCGCAGTACTTC.

A word on this clone: The identical CDR3 is also encoded by other nucleotide sequences in the sample. The chain links TRBV5-1 to TRBJ2-2; 7 bases are a match to TRBD2. CDR3 length: 15 residues. J lost 4 bases, V lost 4 bases, and 7 bases had no gene match. Germline V gene sequence: CDR1 SGHRS, CDR2 YFSETQ. As DNA, the CDR3 is TGCGCCAGCAGCGTGGGAATAGCGGGCACCGGGGAGCTGTTTTTT. Its translation: CASSVGIAGTGELFF.

The gene calls are TRBV25-1 and TRBJ1-5; TRBD1 agrees at 7 bases. V lost 3 bases and J lost 4; bases outside the gene matches: 3. CDR1 and CDR2 from the germline V gene are MGHDK and SYGVNS. The CDR3 is 14 residues long. The CDR3 here is CASSEGQTNQPQHF. Here the CDR3 DNA reads TGTGCCAGCAGTGAGGGACAGACAAATCAGCCCCAGCATTTT.

The chain uses TRBV7-6 and TRBJ1-3, with no clear D. In germline, CDR1 is SGHVS, CDR2 FNYEAQ. The CDR3 is made up of 13 amino acids. Trimming took off 4 bases at V and 4 bases at J, with 8 bases between the two ends. CDR3 sequence: CASSYGQGNTIYF. The CDR3 DNA reads as TGTGCCAGCAGCTACGGGCAAGGAAACACCATATATTTT.

The chain couples TRBV4-1 to TRBJ1-2; a possible D gene is TRBD1 (6 bases). CDR3 length: 16 residues. Germline assignment: CDR1 MGHRA and CDR2 YSYEKL. Trimming removed 4 bases from V and 1 base from J, with 16 bases in between. The CDR3 spells CASSRSGGADNYGYTF. CDR3 DNA: TGCGCCAGCAGCCGAAGTGGGGGCGCTGATAACTATGGCTACACCTTC.